This TCR beta chain comes out of a study of cytomegalovirus exposure and HLA in healthy donors. The CDR3 contains 14 residues. CDR1 is MDHEN and CDR2 is SYDVKM in the germline V gene. Trimming cost V 7 bases and J 4 bases, with 16 bases left between them. PCR involved 60 Vbeta and 13 Jbeta primers. Clones were read by immunoSEQ multiplex PCR, and TCRdb kept only the in-frame ones, dropping some. The sample lists 140,000 or so clones; roughly 78% were seen once. In its sample, this clone was seen a few times. The V and J genes are TRBV28 and TRBJ1-2, with D possibly TRBD1 on 6 matching bases. Sequenced: PBMCs. This clonotype was sampled from a female donor in good health and CMV-seronegative. The CDR3 DNA is TGTGCCAGCAAGGGGGGGAGCCCCTTCTATGGCTACACCTTC. This sequence encodes CASKGGSPFYGYTF.